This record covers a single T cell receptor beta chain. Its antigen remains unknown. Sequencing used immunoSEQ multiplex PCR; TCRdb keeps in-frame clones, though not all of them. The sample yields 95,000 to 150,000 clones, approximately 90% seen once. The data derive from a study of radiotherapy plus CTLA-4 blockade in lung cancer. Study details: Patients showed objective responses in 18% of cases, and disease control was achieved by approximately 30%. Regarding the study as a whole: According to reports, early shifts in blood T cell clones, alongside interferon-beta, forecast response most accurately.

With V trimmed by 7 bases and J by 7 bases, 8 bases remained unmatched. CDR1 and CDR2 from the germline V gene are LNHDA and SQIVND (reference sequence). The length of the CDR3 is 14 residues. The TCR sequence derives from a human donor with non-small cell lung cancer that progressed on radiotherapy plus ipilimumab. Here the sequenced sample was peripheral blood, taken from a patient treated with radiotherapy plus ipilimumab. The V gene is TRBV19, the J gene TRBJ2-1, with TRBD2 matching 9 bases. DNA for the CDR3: TGTGCCAGTACGAGGGCGGGAGGGCCGAATGAGCAGTTCTTC. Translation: CASTRAGGPNEQFF.